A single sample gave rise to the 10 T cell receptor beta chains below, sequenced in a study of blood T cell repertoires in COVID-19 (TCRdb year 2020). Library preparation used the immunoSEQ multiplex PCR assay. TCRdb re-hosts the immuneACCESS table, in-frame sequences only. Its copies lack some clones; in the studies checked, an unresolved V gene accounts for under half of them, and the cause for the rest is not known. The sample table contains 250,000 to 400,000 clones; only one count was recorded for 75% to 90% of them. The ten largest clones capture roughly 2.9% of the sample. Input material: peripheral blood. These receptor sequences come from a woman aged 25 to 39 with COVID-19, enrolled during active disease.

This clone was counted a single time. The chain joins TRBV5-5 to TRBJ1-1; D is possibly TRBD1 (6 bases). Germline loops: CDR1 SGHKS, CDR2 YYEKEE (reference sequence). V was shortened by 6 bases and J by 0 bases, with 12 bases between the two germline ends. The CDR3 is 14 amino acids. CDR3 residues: CASTRDILNTEAFF. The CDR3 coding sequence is TGTGCCAGCACCCGGGACATTTTGAACACTGAAGCTTTCTTT.

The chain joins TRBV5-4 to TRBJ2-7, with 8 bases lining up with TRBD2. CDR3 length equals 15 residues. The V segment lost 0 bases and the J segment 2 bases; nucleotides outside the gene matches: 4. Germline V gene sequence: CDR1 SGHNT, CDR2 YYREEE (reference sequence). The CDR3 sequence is CASSLGPGLAYEQYF. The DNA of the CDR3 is TGTGCCAGCAGCTTGGGCCCGGGACTAGCCTACGAGCAGTACTTC.

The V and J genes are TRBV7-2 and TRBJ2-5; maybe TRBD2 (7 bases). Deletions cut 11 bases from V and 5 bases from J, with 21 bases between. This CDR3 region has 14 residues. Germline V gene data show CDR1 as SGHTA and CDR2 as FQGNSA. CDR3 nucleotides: TGTGCCGTACGCGGGGGCAGCCTCAGGGAGACCCAGTACTTC. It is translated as CAVRGGSLRETQYF.

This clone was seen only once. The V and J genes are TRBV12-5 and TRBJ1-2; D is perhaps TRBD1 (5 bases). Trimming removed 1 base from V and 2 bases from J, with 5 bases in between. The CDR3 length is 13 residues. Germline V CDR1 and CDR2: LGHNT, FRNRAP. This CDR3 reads CASGLAGNYGYTF. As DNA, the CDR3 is TGTGCTAGTGGTTTGGCAGGGAACTATGGCTACACCTTC. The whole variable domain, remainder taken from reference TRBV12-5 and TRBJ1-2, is DARVTQTPRHKVTEMGQEVTMRCQPILGHNTVFWYRQTMMQGLELLAYFRNRAPLDDSGMPKDRFSAEMPDATLATLKIQPSEPRDSAVYFCASGLAGNYGYTFGSGTRLTVV.

The CDR3 sequence is CASSFADRTGELFF. The DNA for the CDR3 is TGTGCCAGCAGTTTCGCGGACAGGACCGGGGAGCTGTTTTTT. This chain joins TRBV28 and TRBJ2-2; TRBD1 matches 7 bases. After removal of 3 bases from V and 5 bases from J, the junction contained 3 bases not matched to a gene. Germline loops: CDR1 MDHEN, CDR2 SYDVKM. The CDR3 is 14 residues long. Full variable domain (remainder filled in from reference TRBV28 and TRBJ2-2): DVKVTQSSRYLVKRTGEKVFLECVQDMDHENMFWYRQDPGLGLRLIYFSYDVKMKEKGDIPEGYSVSREKKERFSLILESASTNQTSMYLCASSFADRTGELFFGEGSRLTVL.

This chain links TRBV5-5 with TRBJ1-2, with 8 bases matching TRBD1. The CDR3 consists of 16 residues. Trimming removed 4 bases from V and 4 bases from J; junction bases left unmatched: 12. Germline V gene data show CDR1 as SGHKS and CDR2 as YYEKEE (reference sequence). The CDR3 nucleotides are TGTGCCAGCAGCCTAGACGGGACAGGCTACTTCTATGGCTACACCTTC. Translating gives CASSLDGTGYFYGYTF.

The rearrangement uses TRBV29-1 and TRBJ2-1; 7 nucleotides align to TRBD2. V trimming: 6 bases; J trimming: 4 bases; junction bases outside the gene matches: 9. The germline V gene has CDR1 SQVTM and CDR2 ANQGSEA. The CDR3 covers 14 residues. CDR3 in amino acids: CSVGAGVWYNEQFF. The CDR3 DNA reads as TGCAGCGTCGGCGCGGGGGTTTGGTACAATGAGCAGTTCTTC.

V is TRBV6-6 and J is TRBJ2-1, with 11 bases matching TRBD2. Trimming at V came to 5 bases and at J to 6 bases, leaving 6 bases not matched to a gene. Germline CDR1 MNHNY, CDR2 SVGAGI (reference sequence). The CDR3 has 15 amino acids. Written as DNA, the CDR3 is TGTGCCAGCAGTCTTCTAGCGGGAGGTAGCAATGAGCAGTTCTTC. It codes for CASSLLAGGSNEQFF.

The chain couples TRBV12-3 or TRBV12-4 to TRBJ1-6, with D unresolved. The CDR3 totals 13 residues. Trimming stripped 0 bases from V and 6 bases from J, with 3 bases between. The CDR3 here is CASSLARNSPLHF. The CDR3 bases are TGTGCCAGCAGTTTAGCGCGTAATTCACCCCTCCACTTT.

The CDR3 is CASSPSEDRSLSGTGELFF. The CDR3 DNA reads as TGTGCCAGCAGCCCCAGTGAGGACAGGTCCCTATCGGGCACCGGGGAGCTGTTTTTT. The chain is built from TRBV27 and TRBJ2-2; 7 positions agree with TRBD1. CDR1 is MNHEY, CDR2 SMNVEV, per germline (reference sequence). V shed 6 bases, J shed 4 bases, and the junction held 20 bases outside the gene matches. This CDR3 region has 19 residues.